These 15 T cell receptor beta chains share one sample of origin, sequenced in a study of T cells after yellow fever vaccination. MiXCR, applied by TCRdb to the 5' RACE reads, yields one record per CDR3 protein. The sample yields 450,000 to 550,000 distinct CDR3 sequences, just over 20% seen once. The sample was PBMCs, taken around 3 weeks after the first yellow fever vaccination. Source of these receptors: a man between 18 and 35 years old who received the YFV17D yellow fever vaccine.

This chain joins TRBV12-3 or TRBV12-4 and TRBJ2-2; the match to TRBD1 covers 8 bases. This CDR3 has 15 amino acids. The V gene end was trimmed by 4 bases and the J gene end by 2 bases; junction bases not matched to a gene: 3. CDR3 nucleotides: TGTGCCAGCAGTTGGGGACAGGAAAACACCGGGGAGCTGTTTTTT. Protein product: CASSWGQENTGELFF.

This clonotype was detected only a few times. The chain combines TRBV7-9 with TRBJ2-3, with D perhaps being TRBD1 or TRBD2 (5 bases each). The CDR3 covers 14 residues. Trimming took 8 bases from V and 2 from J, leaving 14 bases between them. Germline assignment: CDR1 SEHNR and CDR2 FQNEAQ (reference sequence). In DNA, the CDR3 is TGTGCCAGCCACCGGGACCAATACACAGATACGCAGTATTTT. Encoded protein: CASHRDQYTDTQYF.

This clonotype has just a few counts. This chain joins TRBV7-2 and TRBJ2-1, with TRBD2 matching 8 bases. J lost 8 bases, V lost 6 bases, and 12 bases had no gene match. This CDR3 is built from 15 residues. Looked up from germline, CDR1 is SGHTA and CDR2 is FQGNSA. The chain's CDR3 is CASRAPGLETYEQFF. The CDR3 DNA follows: TGTGCCAGCAGGGCTCCGGGACTAGAAACCTATGAGCAGTTCTTC.

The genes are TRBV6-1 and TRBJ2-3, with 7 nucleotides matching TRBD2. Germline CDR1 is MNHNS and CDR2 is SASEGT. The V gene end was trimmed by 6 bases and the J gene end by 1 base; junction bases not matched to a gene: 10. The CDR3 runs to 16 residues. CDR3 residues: CASSPRGAGGTDTQYF. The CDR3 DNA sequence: TGTGCCAGCAGCCCAAGGGGTGCGGGAGGCACAGATACGCAGTATTTT.

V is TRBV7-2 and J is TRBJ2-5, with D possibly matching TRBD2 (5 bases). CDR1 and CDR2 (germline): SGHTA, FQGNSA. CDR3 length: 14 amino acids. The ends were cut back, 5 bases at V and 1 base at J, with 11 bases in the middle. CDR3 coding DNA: TGTGCCAGCAGCGTTACTAGAATCCAAGAGACCCAGTACTTC. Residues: CASSVTRIQETQYF.

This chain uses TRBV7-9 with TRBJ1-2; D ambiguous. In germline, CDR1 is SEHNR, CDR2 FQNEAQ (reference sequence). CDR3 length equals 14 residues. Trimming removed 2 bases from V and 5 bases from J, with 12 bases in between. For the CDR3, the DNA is TGTGCCAGCAGCTTAAAAACGGCGTTATATGGCTACACCTTC. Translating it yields CASSLKTALYGYTF.

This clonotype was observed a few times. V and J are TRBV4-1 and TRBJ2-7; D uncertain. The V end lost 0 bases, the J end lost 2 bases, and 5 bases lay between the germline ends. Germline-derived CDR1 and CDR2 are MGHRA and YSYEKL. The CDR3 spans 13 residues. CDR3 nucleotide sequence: TGCGCCAGCAGCCAAGAGCACCCCTACGAGCAGTACTTC. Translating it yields CASSQEHPYEQYF.

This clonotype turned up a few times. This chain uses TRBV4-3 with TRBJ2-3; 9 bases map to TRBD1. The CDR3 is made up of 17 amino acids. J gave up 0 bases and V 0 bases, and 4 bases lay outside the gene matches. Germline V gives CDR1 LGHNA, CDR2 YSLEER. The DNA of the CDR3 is TGCGCCAGCAGCCAAGATCAACAGGGGGCGAGCACAGATACGCAGTATTTT. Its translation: CASSQDQQGASTDTQYF.

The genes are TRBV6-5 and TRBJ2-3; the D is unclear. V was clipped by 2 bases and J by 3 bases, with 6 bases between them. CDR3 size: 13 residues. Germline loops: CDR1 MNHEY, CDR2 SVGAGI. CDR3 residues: CASSYTNTDTQYF. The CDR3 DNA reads TGTGCCAGCAGTTACACTAATACAGATACGCAGTATTTT.

The CDR3, as DNA: TGTGCCAGCAGTTACAGGGACGACACTGAAGCTTTCTTT. Encoded protein: CASSYRDDTEAFF. The genes are TRBV6-5 and TRBJ1-1; D might be TRBD1 (5 bases). The V and J ends lost 2 bases and 3 bases respectively, with 7 bases between them. This CDR3 is built from 13 residues. CDR1 and CDR2 from the germline V gene are MNHEY and SVGAGI.

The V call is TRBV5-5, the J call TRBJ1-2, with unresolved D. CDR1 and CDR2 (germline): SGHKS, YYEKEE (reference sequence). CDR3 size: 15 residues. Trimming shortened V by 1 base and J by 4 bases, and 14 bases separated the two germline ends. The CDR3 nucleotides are TGTGCCAGCAGCTTGAGTCCGGGAGAGAGCTATGGCTACACCTTC. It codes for CASSLSPGESYGYTF.

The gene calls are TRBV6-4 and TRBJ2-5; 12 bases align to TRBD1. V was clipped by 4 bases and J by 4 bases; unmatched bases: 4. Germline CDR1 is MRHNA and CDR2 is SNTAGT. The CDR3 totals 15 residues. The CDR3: CASSAGTGGAETQYF. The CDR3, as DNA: TGTGCCAGCAGTGCCGGGACAGGGGGCGCAGAGACCCAGTACTTC.

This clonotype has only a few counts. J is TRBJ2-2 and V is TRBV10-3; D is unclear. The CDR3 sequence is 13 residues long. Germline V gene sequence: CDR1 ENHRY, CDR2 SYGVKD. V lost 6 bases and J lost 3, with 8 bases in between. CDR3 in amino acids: CAISRVYTGELFF. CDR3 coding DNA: TGTGCCATCAGCCGGGTCTACACCGGGGAGCTGTTTTTT.

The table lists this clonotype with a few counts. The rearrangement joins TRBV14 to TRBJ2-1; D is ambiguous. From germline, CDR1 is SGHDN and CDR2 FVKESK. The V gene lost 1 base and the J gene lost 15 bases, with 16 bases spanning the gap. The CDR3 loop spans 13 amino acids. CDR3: CASSQGYVIPAFF. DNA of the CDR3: TGTGCCAGCAGCCAAGGTTACGTCATCCCTGCGTTCTTC.

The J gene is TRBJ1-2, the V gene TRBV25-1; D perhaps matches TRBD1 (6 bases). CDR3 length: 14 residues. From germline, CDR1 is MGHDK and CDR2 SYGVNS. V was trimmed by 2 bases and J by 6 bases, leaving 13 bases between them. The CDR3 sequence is CASSETSGVDGYTF. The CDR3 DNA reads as TGTGCCAGCAGTGAAACTTCAGGGGTGGATGGCTACACCTTC.